This T cell receptor (beta chain) is from a study of T cells in Graves' hyperthyroidism and ophthalmopathy. Across the study: The authors collected peripheral blood at initial diagnosis, before any treatment.

Per the germline V gene, CDR1 is DFQATT and CDR2 is SNEGSKA (reference sequence). The trim removed 6 bases at V and 0 bases at J, leaving 10 bases unmatched. The CDR3 has 18 amino acids. In its sample, this clonotype was seen many times. Amplified regions were TCR beta CDR3 sequences from RNA transcripts. When the TCR CDR3 underwent first-round RT-PCR, the HTBI primer set was used. One entry per CDR3 protein results from TCRdb running MiXCR on the multiplex PCR reads. The sample has around 360,000 distinct CDR3 sequences; approximately 14% are singletons. Reasons for excluding patients were uncontrolled infection, other autoimmune disease, pregnancy or lactation. Diagnoses rested on clinical symptoms, serum thyroxine and TRAb, thyroid ultrasound and orbital computed tomography.

This TCR derives from a woman aged 60-75 years with Graves' ophthalmopathy. The gene calls are TRBV20-1 and TRBJ2-6; 11 bases fit TRBD1. Sequenced sample: blood. The CDR3: CSARTGGSPYSGANVLTF. In nucleotides, the CDR3 is TGCAGTGCGCGGACAGGGGGCTCCCCTTACTCTGGGGCCAACGTCCTGACTTTC.